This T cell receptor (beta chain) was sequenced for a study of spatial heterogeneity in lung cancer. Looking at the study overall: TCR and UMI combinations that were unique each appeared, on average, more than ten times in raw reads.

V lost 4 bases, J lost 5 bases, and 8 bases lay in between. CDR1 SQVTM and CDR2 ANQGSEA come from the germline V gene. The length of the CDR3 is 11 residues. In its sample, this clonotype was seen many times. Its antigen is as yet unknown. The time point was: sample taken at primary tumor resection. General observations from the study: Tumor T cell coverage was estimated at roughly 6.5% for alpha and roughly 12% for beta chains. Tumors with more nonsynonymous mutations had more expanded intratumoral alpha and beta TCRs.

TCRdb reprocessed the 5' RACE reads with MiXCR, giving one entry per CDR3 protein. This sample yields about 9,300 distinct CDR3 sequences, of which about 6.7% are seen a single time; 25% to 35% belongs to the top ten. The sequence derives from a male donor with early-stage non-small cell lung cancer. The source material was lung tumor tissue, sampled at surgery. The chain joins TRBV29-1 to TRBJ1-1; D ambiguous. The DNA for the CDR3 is TGCAGCGTTGTAAAGTTTACTGAAGCTTTCTTT. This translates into CSVVKFTEAFF.